These 7 T cell receptor beta chains came from one sample sequenced in a study of cytomegalovirus exposure and HLA in healthy donors. The PCR ran on 60 Vbeta and 13 Jbeta primers. The data were produced by immunoSEQ multiplex PCR, yet TCRdb's version contains in-frame clones alone and is incomplete. The sample gives about 160,000 clones, 80% of which show up once; about 4.8% is in the top ten. The sequenced sample was PBMCs. The origin of the receptors is a man aged 25-45 years in good health and CMV-seronegative.

The chain carries TRBV7-8 and TRBJ1-2, with 9 bases aligning to TRBD1. V was pared by 4 bases and J by 2 bases, with 2 bases of the junction left unmatched. CDR1 SGHVS and CDR2 FQNEAQ come from the germline V gene. The length of the CDR3 is 14 residues. The CDR3, as DNA: TGTGCCAGCAGCTCCGGGACAGGGAACTATGGCTACACCTTC. Its protein is CASSSGTGNYGYTF.

The chain recombines TRBV7-9 with TRBJ2-1; tentative D call: TRBD2 (6 bases). Germline V lookup: CDR1 SEHNR, CDR2 FQNEAQ (reference sequence). Trimming took 3 bases from V and 3 from J, leaving 15 bases between them. This CDR3 is 16 amino acids long. CDR3: CASSFGRGRFYNEQFF. DNA for the CDR3: TGTGCCAGCAGCTTCGGTAGAGGGAGGTTCTACAATGAGCAGTTCTTC.

The chain combines TRBV4-1 with TRBJ2-2, with 8 bases identical to TRBD2. With 0 bases clipped from V and 7 bases from J, the junction kept 7 bases outside the gene matches. This CDR3 comprises 16 residues. From germline, CDR1 is MGHRA and CDR2 YSYEKL. CDR3 in DNA: TGCGCCAGCAGCCAAGAGGGTAGCGGGGAGGTCGGGGAGCTGTTTTTT. Residues: CASSQEGSGEVGELFF.

The V and J genes are TRBV7-8 and TRBJ1-5; 12 nucleotides agree with TRBD1. V was pared by 1 base and J by 6 bases, with 4 bases of the junction left unmatched. The CDR3 has 16 residues. CDR1 and CDR2 (germline): SGHVS, FQNEAQ. The CDR3 coding sequence is TGTGCCAGCAGCTTAGTTGGGACAGGGGGCCCTCAGCCCCAGCATTTT. This encodes CASSLVGTGGPQPQHF.

The J gene is TRBJ1-2, the V gene TRBV11-2; D is uncertain. Germline values: CDR1 SGHAT, CDR2 FQNNGV. V was clipped by 3 bases and J by 1 base, with 9 bases between them. The CDR3 contains 14 residues. Written as DNA, the CDR3 is TGTGCCAGCAGCTTCGCAGCGGATAACTATGGCTACACCTTC. It encodes CASSFAADNYGYTF. Based on the CDR3 plus reference TRBV11-2 and TRBJ1-2, the full variable domain is EAGVAQSPRYKIIEKRQSVAFWCNPISGHATLYWYQQILGQGPKLLIQFQNNGVVDDSQLPKDRFSAERLKGVDSTLKIQPAKLEDSAVYLCASSFAADNYGYTFGSGTRLTVV.

The CDR3 bases are TGCGCCAGCAGCTCGGGACTACTTAACTCCTACAATGAGCAGTTCTTC. It codes for CASSSGLLNSYNEQFF. The V call is TRBV5-1, the J call TRBJ2-1, with 7 bases matching TRBD2. The CDR3 spans 16 residues. CDR1 is SGHRS and CDR2 is YFSETQ in the germline V gene. The junction had 6 bases not matched to a gene; V was cut back by 3 bases and J by 0 bases.

The V gene is TRBV28, the J gene TRBJ2-7; 7 bases are shared with TRBD1. Germline trimming cut 1 base from V and 4 bases from J; bases unmatched to any gene: 4. CDR1 and CDR2 (germline): MDHEN, SYDVKM. The CDR3 is 14 residues long. CDR3 DNA: TGTGCCAGCAGTTTATTTGGCAGGGGGTACGAGCAGTACTTC. This encodes CASSLFGRGYEQYF.